This TCR beta chain comes out of a study of OX40 agonist ivuxolimab in advanced cancers. Study summary: Ivuxolimab, which is an agonistic anti-OX40 (CD134) antibody, was administered to the patients. The mean age was about 61 years, ranging from roughly 23 to 79, with less than 90% of participants male.

CDR3 length: 17 amino acids. Germline V CDR1 and CDR2: SNHLY, FYNNEI. The junction had 10 bases not matched to a gene; V was cut back by 1 base and J by 4 bases. Libraries were prepared by immunoSEQ multiplex PCR; TCRdb keeps only in-frame clonotypes and omits some of them. The table includes 15,000 or so clones, approximately 88% detected once. Material: CD4+ or CD8+ T cells sorted from blood, obtained in a trial of the OX40 agonist ivuxolimab. The chain links TRBV2 to TRBJ1-3, with TRBD1 identical over 7 bases. This TCR derives from an adult with an advanced solid tumor such as melanoma, head and neck, liver or kidney cancer. This chain's CDR3 is CASSEDPDRASGNTIYF. Here the CDR3 DNA reads TGTGCCAGCAGTGAAGACCCCGACAGGGCTTCCGGAAACACCATATATTTT.